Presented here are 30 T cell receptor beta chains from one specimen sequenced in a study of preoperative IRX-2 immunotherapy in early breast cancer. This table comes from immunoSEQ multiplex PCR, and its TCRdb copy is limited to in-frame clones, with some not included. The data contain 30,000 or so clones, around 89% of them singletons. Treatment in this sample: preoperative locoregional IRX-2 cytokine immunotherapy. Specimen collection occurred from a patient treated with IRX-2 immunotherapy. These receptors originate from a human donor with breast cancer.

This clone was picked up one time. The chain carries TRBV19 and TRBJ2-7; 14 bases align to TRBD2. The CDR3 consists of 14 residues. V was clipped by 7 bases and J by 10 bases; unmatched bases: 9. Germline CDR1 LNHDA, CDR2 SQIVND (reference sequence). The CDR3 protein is CASTSTTSGRDQYF. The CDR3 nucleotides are TGTGCCAGTACCTCTACGACTAGCGGGAGGGACCAGTACTTC.

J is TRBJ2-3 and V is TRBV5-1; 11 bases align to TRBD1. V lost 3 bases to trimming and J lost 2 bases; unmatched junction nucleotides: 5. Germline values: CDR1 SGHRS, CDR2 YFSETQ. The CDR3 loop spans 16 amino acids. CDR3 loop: CASSSRTGGFTDTQYF. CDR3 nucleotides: TGCGCCAGCAGCTCACGGACAGGGGGCTTCACAGATACGCAGTATTTT.

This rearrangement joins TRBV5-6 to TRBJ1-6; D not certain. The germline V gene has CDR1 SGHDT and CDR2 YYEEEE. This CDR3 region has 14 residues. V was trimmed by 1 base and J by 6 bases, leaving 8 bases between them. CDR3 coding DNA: TGTGCCAGCAGCTTGCCGGTCTCTAATTCACCCCTCCACTTT. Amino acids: CASSLPVSNSPLHF.

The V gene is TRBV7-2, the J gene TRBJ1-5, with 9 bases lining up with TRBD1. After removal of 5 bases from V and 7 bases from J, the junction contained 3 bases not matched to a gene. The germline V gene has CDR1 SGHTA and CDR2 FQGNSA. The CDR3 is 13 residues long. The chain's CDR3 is CASSRGQGQPQHF. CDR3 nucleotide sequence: TGTGCCAGCAGCCGGGGACAGGGCCAGCCCCAGCATTTT.

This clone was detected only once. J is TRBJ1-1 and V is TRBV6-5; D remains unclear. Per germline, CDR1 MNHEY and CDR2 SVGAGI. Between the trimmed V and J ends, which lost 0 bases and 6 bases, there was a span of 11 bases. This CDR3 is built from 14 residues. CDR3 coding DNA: TGTGCCAGCAGTTACTCGATATTCGCACCTGAAGCTTTCTTT. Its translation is CASSYSIFAPEAFF.

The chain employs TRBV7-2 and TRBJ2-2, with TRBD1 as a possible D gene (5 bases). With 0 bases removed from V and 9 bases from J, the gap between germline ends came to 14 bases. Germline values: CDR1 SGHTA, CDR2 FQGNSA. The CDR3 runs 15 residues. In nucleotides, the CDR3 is TGTGCCAGCAGCTTAGCGGGGCAGGGCTCCCGGGAGCTGTTTTTT. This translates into CASSLAGQGSRELFF.

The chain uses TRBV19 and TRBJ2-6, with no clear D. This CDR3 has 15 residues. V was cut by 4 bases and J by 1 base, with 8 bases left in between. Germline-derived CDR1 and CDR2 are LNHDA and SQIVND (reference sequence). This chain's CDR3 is CASSKVWSGANVLTF. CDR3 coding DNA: TGTGCCAGTAGTAAGGTCTGGTCTGGGGCCAACGTCCTGACTTTC.

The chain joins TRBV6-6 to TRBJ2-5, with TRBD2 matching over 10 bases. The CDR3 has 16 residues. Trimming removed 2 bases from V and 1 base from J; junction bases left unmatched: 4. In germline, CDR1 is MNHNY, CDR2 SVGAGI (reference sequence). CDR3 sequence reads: CASSYPQRGGQETQYF. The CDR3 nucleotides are TGTGCCAGCAGTTACCCCCAGCGGGGGGGCCAAGAGACCCAGTACTTC.

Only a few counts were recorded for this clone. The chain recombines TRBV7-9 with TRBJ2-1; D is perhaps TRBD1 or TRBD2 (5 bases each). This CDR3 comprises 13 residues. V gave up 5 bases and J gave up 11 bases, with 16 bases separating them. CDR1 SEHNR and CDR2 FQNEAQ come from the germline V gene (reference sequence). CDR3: CASSNRGPTKQFF. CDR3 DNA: TGTGCCAGCAGCAACCGGGGACCGACAAAGCAGTTCTTC. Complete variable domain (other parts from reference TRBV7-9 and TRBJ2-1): DTGVSQNPRHKITKRGQNVTFRCDPISEHNRLYWYRQTLGQGPEFLTYFQNEAQLEKSRLLSDRFSAERPKGSFSTLEIQRTEQGDSAMYLCASSNRGPTKQFFGPGTRLTVL.

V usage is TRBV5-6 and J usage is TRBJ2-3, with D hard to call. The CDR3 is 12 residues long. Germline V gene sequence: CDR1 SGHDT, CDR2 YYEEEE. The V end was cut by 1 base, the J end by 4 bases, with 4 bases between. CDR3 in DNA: TGTGCCAGCAGCTTGACCCCAGATACGCAGTATTTT. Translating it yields CASSLTPDTQYF.

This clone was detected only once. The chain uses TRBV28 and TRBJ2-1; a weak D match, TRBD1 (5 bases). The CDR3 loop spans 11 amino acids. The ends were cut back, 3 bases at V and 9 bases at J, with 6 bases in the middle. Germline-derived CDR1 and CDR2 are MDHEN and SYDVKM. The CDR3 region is CASSFRAEQFF. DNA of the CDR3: TGTGCCAGCAGTTTCAGGGCTGAGCAGTTCTTC.

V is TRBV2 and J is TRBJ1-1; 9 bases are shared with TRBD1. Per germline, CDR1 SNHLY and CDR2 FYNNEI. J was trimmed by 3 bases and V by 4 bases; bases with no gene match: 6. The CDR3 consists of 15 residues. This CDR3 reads CASSADRGTYTEAFF. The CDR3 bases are TGTGCCAGCAGTGCGGACAGGGGAACGTACACTGAAGCTTTCTTT.

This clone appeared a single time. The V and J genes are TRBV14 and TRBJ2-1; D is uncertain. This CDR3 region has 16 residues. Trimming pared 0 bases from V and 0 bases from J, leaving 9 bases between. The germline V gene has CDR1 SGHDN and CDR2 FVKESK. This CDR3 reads CASSQDLRSSYNEQFF. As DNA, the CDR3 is TGTGCCAGCAGCCAAGATCTTCGTAGCTCCTACAATGAGCAGTTCTTC. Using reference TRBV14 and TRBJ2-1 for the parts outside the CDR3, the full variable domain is EAGVTQFPSHSVIEKGQTVTLRCDPISGHDNLYWYRRVMGKEIKFLLHFVKESKQDESGMPNNRFLAERTGGTYSTLKVQPAELEDSGVYFCASSQDLRSSYNEQFFGPGTRLTVL.

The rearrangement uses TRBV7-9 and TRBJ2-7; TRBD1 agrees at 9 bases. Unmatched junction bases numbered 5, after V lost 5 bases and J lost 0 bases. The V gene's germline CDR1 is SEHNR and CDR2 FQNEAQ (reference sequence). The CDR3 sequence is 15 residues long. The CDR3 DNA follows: TGTGCCAGCAGCCATCCGGGACAGGGCTCCTACGAGCAGTACTTC. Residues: CASSHPGQGSYEQYF. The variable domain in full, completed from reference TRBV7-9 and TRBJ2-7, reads DTGVSQNPRHKITKRGQNVTFRCDPISEHNRLYWYRQTLGQGPEFLTYFQNEAQLEKSRLLSDRFSAERPKGSFSTLEIQRTEQGDSAMYLCASSHPGQGSYEQYFGPGTRLTVT.

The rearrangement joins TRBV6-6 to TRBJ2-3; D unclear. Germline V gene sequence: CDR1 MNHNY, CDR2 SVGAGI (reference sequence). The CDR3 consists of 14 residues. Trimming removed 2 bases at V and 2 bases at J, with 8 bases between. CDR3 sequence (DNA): TGTGCCAGCAGTTACCTGAGTTACACAGATACGCAGTATTTT. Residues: CASSYLSYTDTQYF.

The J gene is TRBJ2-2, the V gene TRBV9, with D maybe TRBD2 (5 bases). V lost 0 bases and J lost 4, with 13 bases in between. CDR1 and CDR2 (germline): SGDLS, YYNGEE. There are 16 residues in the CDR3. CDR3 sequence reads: CASSVATTGSTGELFF. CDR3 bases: TGTGCCAGCAGCGTAGCGACTACCGGGTCCACCGGGGAGCTGTTTTTT.

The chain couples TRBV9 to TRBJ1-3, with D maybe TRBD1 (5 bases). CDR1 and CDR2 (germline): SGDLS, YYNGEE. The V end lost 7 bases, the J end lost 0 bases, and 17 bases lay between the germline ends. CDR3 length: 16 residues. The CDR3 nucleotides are TGTGCCAGCGCCTCGACAGAGCAATCCTCTGGAAACACCATATATTTT. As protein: CASASTEQSSGNTIYF. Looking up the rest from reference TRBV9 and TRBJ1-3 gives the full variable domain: DSGVTQTPKHLITATGQRVTLRCSPRSGDLSVYWYQQSLDQGLQFLIQYYNGEERAKGNILERFSAQQFPDLHSELNLSSLELGDSALYFCASASTEQSSGNTIYFGEGSWLTVV.

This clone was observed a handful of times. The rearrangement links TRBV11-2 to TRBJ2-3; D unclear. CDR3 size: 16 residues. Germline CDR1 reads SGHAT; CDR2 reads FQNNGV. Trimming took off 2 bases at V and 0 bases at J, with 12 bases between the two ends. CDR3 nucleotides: TGTGCCAGCAGCTTACAACCAGACTCTAGCACAGATACGCAGTATTTT. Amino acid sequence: CASSLQPDSSTDTQYF.

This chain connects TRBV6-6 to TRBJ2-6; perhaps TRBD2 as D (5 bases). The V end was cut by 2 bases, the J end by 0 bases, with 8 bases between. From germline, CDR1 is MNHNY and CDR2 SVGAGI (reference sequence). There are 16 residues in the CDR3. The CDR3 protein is CASSYGLNSGANVLTF. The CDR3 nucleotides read TGTGCCAGCAGTTACGGACTGAACTCTGGGGCCAACGTCCTGACTTTC.

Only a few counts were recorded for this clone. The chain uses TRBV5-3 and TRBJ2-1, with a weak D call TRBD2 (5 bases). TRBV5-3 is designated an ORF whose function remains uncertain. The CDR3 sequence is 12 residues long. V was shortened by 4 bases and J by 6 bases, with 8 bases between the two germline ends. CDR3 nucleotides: TGTGCCAGAAGCCCCGGACTCAATGAGCAGTTCTTC. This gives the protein CARSPGLNEQFF.

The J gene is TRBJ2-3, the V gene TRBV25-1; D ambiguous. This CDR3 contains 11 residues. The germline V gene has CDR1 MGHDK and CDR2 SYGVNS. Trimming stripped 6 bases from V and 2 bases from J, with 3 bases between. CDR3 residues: CASRYTDTQYF. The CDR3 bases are TGTGCCAGCAGATACACAGATACGCAGTATTTT.

The CDR3 nucleotides read TGTGCCAGCAGCCAAGCCATGGGCTACACAGATACGCAGTATTTT. This translates into CASSQAMGYTDTQYF. This chain uses TRBV4-2 with TRBJ2-3, with unresolved D. The V end was cut by 1 base, the J end by 2 bases, with 10 bases between. CDR1 is LGHNA, CDR2 YNFKEQ, per germline. There are 15 residues in the CDR3.

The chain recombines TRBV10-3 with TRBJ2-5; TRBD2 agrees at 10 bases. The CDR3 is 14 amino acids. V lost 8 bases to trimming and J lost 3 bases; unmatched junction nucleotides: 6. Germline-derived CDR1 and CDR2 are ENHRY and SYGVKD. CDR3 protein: CAIGPSGGEETQYF. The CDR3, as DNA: TGTGCCATCGGACCGAGCGGGGGGGAAGAGACCCAGTACTTC.

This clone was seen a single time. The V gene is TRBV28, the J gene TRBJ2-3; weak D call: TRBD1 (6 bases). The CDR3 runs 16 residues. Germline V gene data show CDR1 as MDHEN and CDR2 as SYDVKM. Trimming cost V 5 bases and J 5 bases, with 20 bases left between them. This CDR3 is CASSPTGGLGQDTQYF. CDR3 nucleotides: TGTGCCAGCAGTCCGACAGGAGGCCTGGGACAAGATACGCAGTATTTT. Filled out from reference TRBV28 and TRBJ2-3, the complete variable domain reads DVKVTQSSRYLVKRTGEKVFLECVQDMDHENMFWYRQDPGLGLRLIYFSYDVKMKEKGDIPEGYSVSREKKERFSLILESASTNQTSMYLCASSPTGGLGQDTQYFGPGTRLTVL.

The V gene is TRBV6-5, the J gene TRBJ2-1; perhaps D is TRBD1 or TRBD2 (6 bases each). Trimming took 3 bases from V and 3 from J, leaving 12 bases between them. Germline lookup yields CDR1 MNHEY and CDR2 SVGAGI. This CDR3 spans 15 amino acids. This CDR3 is CASSYLGGGYNEQFF. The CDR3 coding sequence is TGTGCCAGCAGTTATTTAGGGGGAGGCTACAATGAGCAGTTCTTC.

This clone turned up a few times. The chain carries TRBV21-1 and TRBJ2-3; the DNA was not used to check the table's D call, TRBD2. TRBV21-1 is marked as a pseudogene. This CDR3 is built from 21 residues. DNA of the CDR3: TGTGCCAGCAGCAAAATGGGAGGAGCGGGAGGGCCCGAGCGATGCACAGATACGCAGTATTTT. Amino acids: CASSKMGGAGGPERCTDTQYF.

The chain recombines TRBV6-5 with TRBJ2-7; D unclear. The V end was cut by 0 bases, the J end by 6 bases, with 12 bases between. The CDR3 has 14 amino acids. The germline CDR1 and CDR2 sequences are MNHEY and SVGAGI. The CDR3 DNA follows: TGTGCCAGCAGTTACTCGTCCACCTCGGGCGAGCAGTACTTC. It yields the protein CASSYSSTSGEQYF.

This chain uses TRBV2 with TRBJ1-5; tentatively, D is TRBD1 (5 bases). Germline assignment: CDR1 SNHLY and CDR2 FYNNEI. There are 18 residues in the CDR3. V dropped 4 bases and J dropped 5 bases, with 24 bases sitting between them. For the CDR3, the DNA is TGTGCCAGCAGTGGCGGACTGGGTGGCGGGGGTTCGGATCAGCCCCAGCATTTT. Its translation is CASSGGLGGGGSDQPQHF.

CDR3 amino acids: CAISPGPPFGELFF. The CDR3 region has the DNA TGTGCCATCAGCCCGGGGCCTCCCTTCGGGGAGCTGTTTTTT. This rearrangement joins TRBV10-3 to TRBJ2-2; D possibly matches TRBD1 or TRBD2 (5 bases each). The CDR3 has 14 amino acids. CDR1 and CDR2 (germline): ENHRY, SYGVKD. V lost 6 bases to trimming and J lost 7 bases, with 15 bases between them.

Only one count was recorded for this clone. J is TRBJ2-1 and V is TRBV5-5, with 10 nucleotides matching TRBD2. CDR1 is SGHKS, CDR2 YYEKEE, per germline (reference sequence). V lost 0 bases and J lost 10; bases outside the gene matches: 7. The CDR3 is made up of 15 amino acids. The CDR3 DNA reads TGTGCCAGCAGCTTGGTTCTAGCGGGAGTCGGGGAGCAGTTCTTC. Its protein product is CASSLVLAGVGEQFF.